This T cell receptor (beta chain) emerged from a study of blood T cell repertoires in COVID-19. Study overall: Sites across the United States, Italy and Spain contributed samples from acute and convalescent COVID-19. PBMCs, B-cell-depleted T cells, or T cells were the source of the cDNA or gDNA that made up the material.

Per the original data handling: Nucleated cell number was recorded as an estimate derived from reference gene primer amplification. Generated by immunoSEQ multiplex PCR, the TCRdb table keeps only in-frame clones and is missing some. The D gene and trimming were derived from the DNA, and the V and J assignments and clone size from that table. The data show under 200,000 clones, with around 85% seen just once and 0.75% to 0.95% held by the top ten. The V gene's germline CDR1 is LNHDA and CDR2 SQIVND (reference sequence). The CDR3 length is 15 residues. With 1 base clipped from V and 9 bases from J, the junction kept 6 bases outside the gene matches.

The source of this sequence is an older woman with acute or convalescent COVID-19. V gene TRBV19 combines with J gene TRBJ1-6, with 7 bases fitting TRBD1. The sequencing input was peripheral blood. As DNA, the CDR3 is TGTGCCAGTAGTATAGGTACAGGGGTTCGTTCACCCCTCCACTTT. Residues: CASSIGTGVRSPLHF.